The 8 T cell receptor beta chains below were found in one sample sequenced in a study of glioma-infiltrating T cells. Amplification of TCR alpha and beta CDR3 regions from RNA used iRepertoire nested multiplex PCR. TCRdb passed the multiplex PCR reads through MiXCR, listing each CDR3 protein once. The sample lists around 97,000 distinct CDR3 sequences, roughly 30% occurring once. Sequenced input: glioma tissue, nonneoplastic brain tissue, or PBMCs (not recorded which). The receptors come from a human donor with low-grade glioma or glioblastoma, undergoing nonglioma brain surgery, or in good health (not recorded which).

On this clonotype itself: The junction does not match germline at one end; this may be a read error. J is TRBJ2-3 and V is TRBV7-2, with TRBD2 matching 7 bases. From germline, CDR1 is SGHTA and CDR2 FQGNSA. The CDR3 has 15 residues. CDR3: CASSPVTSQTDTQYF. The CDR3 DNA is TGTGCCAGCAGCCCCGTGACTAGCCAGACAGATACACAGTATTTT. The variable domain in full, completed from reference TRBV7-2 and TRBJ2-3, reads GAGVSQSPSNKVTEKGKDVELRCDPISGHTALYWYRQSLGQGLEFLIYFQGNSAPDKSGLPSDRFSAERTGGSVSTLTIQRTQQEDSAVYLCASSPVTSQTDTQYFGPGTRLTVL.

V gene TRBV19 combines with J gene TRBJ2-5, with D perhaps assigned TRBD1 or TRBD2 (5 bases each). With 0 bases removed from V and 4 bases from J, the gap between germline ends came to 12 bases. The CDR3 runs 15 residues. Germline CDR1 and CDR2: LNHDA and SQIVND (reference sequence). In nucleotides, the CDR3 is TGTGCCAGTAGTATAGAACCGGGACCGAGAGAGACCCAGTACTTC. Its translation is CASSIEPGPRETQYF.

Ten or more counts support this clonotype. The chain is built from TRBV20-1 and TRBJ2-3, with a weak D call TRBD2 (6 bases). This CDR3 has 15 amino acids. The V gene's germline CDR1 is DFQATT and CDR2 SNEGSKA (reference sequence). Trimming shortened V by 6 bases and J by 1 base, and 17 bases separated the two germline ends. The CDR3 protein is CSAPRERVRTDTQYF. The CDR3 DNA is TGCAGTGCCCCTAGGGAGCGGGTCCGCACAGATACGCAGTATTTT.

This clonotype was detected only a few times. This may stem from a read error, because a much larger clone lies one nucleotide away. This rearrangement joins TRBV28 to TRBJ1-3; perhaps TRBD1 as D (5 bases). CDR1 is MDHEN and CDR2 is SYDVKM in the germline V gene. This CDR3 has 12 residues. Trimming stripped 5 bases from V and 12 bases from J, with 14 bases between. CDR3 region: CASSLRGSDIYF. DNA for the CDR3: TGTGCCAGCAGTCTTAGGGGTTCGGACATATATTTT.

Comments on this clonotype: A single base separates this from a much larger clone, so it may be a read error. This chain uses TRBV19 with TRBJ1-1; maybe TRBD1 (6 bases). The CDR3 has 15 amino acids. In germline, CDR1 is LNHDA, CDR2 SQIVND (reference sequence). The CDR3 DNA is TGTGCCAGTAGTACAGCCTGGAACAGGGCCGCTGAAGCTTCCTTT. Translated, it gives CASSTAWNRAAEASF.

The J gene is TRBJ2-1, the V gene TRBV4-3, with 7 bases fitting TRBD2. Germline CDR1 and CDR2: LGHNA and YSLEER. J was trimmed by 4 bases and V by 4 bases; bases with no gene match: 10. The CDR3 runs 16 residues. Here the CDR3 DNA reads TGCGCCAGCAGCCTCCCTGGGGCTAGCGGATACAATGAGCAGTTCTTC. This translates into CASSLPGASGYNEQFF.

As concerns this clonotype: A much larger clone is a single base away; this may be a read error. The CDR3 does not end in the conserved phenylalanine or tryptophan, so this is likely a read error. The chain carries TRBV20-1 and TRBJ1-1; D unresolved. The CDR3 runs to 15 residues. The V and J ends lost 6 bases and 1 base respectively, with 18 bases between them. Germline V lookup: CDR1 DFQATT, CDR2 SNEGSKA (reference sequence). CDR3 in DNA: TGCAGTGCCCCCCGGACCAGCGGCGCGAACACTGAAGCTTTCCTT. This codes for CSAPRTSGANTEAFL.

This clonotype was counted many times. V usage is TRBV7-2 and J usage is TRBJ2-3, with no clear D. This CDR3 comprises 12 residues. Trimming cost V 3 bases and J 4 bases, with 5 bases left between them. Germline V gene sequence: CDR1 SGHTA, CDR2 FQGNSA. CDR3 coding DNA: TGTGCCAGCAGCTTTGCGGCAGATACGCAGTATTTT. Translating it yields CASSFAADTQYF.